The entry below gives a single TCR beta chain sequence along with its context. Its antigen is unknown. The sample comes from a study of shared clonotypes between healthy human individuals. Turning to the study itself: CD4 naive and memory got three plates each, CD8 naive two, CD8 memory one.

Whole-study results and caveats: It was the non-shared clonotypes that had lower generation probabilities than clonotypes shared by all four donors.

The CDR3 length is 17 residues. V lost 1 base, J lost 0 bases, and 5 bases stayed unmatched. In germline, CDR1 is MDHEN, CDR2 SYDVKM. The naive CD8 fraction comprised CD45RO-negative cells positively selected for CCR7 and excluded terminally differentiated effector memory CD45RA+ cells. Donors were healthy HIV-negative adults without recent acute infections or vaccinations. Per the study methods: For the immunoSEQ data, sequences were junction-only without quality scores, so filtering differed. Libraries were prepared by immunoSEQ multiplex PCR; TCRdb keeps only in-frame clonotypes and omits some of them. The V and J calls and clone size are taken from that table; D and trimming were inferred from the DNA. The data hold about 2 million clones, with 85% to 95% observed a single time.

The sample comprised naive CD8+ T cells sorted from blood. This sequence was found in a man aged 18 to 30 in good health. The V and J genes are TRBV28 and TRBJ2-5; 10 nucleotides line up with TRBD2. The CDR3 spells CASSLSGGTSDQETQYF. The CDR3 DNA is TGTGCCAGCAGTTTATCGGGCGGGACTAGCGACCAAGAGACCCAGTACTTC.